A selection of T cell receptor beta chains follows, all from one sample in a study of blood T cell repertoires in COVID-19. Clones were sequenced by immunoSEQ multiplex PCR, and TCRdb holds only the in-frame ones, with some missing. This table holds about 110,000 clones, about two thirds found once. Sample: peripheral blood. Receptors were obtained from a woman in her forties with acute or convalescent COVID-19. Each CDR3 is given with its conserved first and last residue. A D gene is named only where the DNA matches it firmly. Clone size is not always given. Where it is, it says once, few, many or a class for expanded clones.

CDR3 DNA: TGTGCCTGGAGTAGGGTAGCGGGGGAAGAGACCCAGTACTTC
CDR3 protein: CAWSRVAGEETQYF
J gene: TRBJ2-5
CDR3 length: 14
D gene: TRBD2
V gene: TRBV30
clone size: -

CDR3 DNA: TGTGCCAGTAGTATCTACGGCCCGGGGGTCTATGGCTACACCTTC
CDR3 protein: CASSIYGPGVYGYTF
J gene: TRBJ1-2
CDR3 length: 15
D gene: -
V gene: TRBV19
clone size: few

CDR3 DNA: TGTGCCAGCAGCCAAGGGACAGCCAATAATTCACCCCTCCACTTT
CDR3 protein: CASSQGTANNSPLHF
J gene: TRBJ1-6
CDR3 length: 15
D gene: -
V gene: TRBV3-1/TRBV3-2
clone size: -

CDR3 DNA: TGCGCCAGCAGCCAGTTAGAAGGGACAGGGGGGACTGGGGCCAACGTCCTGACTTTC
CDR3 protein: CASSQLEGTGGTGANVLTF
J gene: TRBJ2-6
CDR3 length: 19
D gene: TRBD1
V gene: TRBV4-1
clone size: -

CDR3 DNA: TGTGCCAGCAGCCGAGAGTCGGCAGGGCTAGGCGAGCAGTACTTC
CDR3 protein: CASSRESAGLGEQYF
J gene: TRBJ2-7
CDR3 length: 15
D gene: -
V gene: TRBV7-6
clone size: -

CDR3 DNA: TGTGCCACCAGGAATGGCGGGGAGCGCCAGCCCCAGCATTTT
CDR3 protein: CATRNGGERQPQHF
J gene: TRBJ1-5
CDR3 length: 14
D gene: -
V gene: TRBV24-1
clone size: few

CDR3 DNA: TGCAGCGTTGTGCGGGGTTCTGAAGCTTTCTTT
CDR3 protein: CSVVRGSEAFF
J gene: TRBJ1-1
CDR3 length: 11
D gene: -
V gene: TRBV29-1
clone size: -

CDR3 DNA: TGTGCCAGCCGACGTGGACAGGGGTACTACGAGCAGTACTTC
CDR3 protein: CASRRGQGYYEQYF
J gene: TRBJ2-7
CDR3 length: 14
D gene: TRBD1
V gene: TRBV27
clone size: once

CDR3 DNA: TGTGCCAGCAGCCTAGGTGGAGACCAAGAGACCCAGTACTTC
CDR3 protein: CASSLGGDQETQYF
J gene: TRBJ2-5
CDR3 length: 14
D gene: -
V gene: TRBV5-8
clone size: -

CDR3 DNA: TGTGCCAGCGCGGTGTGGACAGACCGCAATGAAAAACTGTTTTTT
CDR3 protein: CASAVWTDRNEKLFF
J gene: TRBJ1-4
CDR3 length: 15
D gene: -
V gene: TRBV6-5
clone size: -

CDR3 DNA: TGTGCCAGCAGCCCTTCCGAGGGGGAAAGGGGCTACACCTTC
CDR3 protein: CASSPSEGERGYTF
J gene: TRBJ1-2
CDR3 length: 14
D gene: -
V gene: TRBV3-1/TRBV3-2
clone size: -

CDR3 DNA: TGTGCCAACCAGAAAGCGGGATTAGGGATTCGCAATGAGCAGTTCTTC
CDR3 protein: CANQKAGLGIRNEQFF
J gene: TRBJ2-1
CDR3 length: 16
D gene: TRBD2
V gene: TRBV7-2
clone size: -

CDR3 DNA: TGTGCCAGCAGTACCGGTCCCGGGGACACTGAAGCTTTCTTT
CDR3 protein: CASSTGPGDTEAFF
J gene: TRBJ1-1
CDR3 length: 14
D gene: -
V gene: TRBV6-5
clone size: -

CDR3 DNA: TGTGCCAGCAGCCACCGGATGCAGGGCAACTCTGGAAACACCATATATTTT
CDR3 protein: CASSHRMQGNSGNTIYF
J gene: TRBJ1-3
CDR3 length: 17
D gene: -
V gene: TRBV3-1/TRBV3-2
clone size: -

CDR3 DNA: TGTGCCAGCAGCGGACTAGCGGGGCTAAATGAGCAGTTCTTC
CDR3 protein: CASSGLAGLNEQFF
J gene: TRBJ2-1
CDR3 length: 14
D gene: TRBD2
V gene: TRBV9
clone size: -